This T cell receptor beta chain was sequenced in a study of regulatory T cells in long-lasting Graves disease. For the study at large: To qualify as persistent, Graves' disease required over 5 years of antithyroid drugs with positive TSH receptor antibodies.

Specified time point: persistent/refractory GD, antithyroid drugs over 5 years with positive TRAb. Making the TCR library involved RNA that had been extracted from PBMCs. The table lists this clonotype with many counts. The germline gene is not matched at one end of the junction; a read error may be the cause. Sequencing libraries for TCR beta were prepared with iRepertoire HTBI primers and Arm-PCR of CDR3 regions. Using its own MiXCR run on the multiplex PCR reads, TCRdb lists one record per CDR3 protein. In the table there are approximately 400,000 distinct CDR3 sequences, around a quarter of which are singletons. This specimen consisted of peripheral blood mononuclear cells (PBMCs), obtained when the disease was refractory, from a patient treated with antithyroid drugs. The sequence derives from a female donor with Graves disease.

CDR3 sequence (DNA): TGTGCCAGCAGCTTGACGTGGACAGGCGGAGTACCCTACGAGCAGTACTTC. It codes for CASSLTWTGGVPYEQYF. The chain combines TRBV5-1 with TRBJ2-7, with 7 bases that match TRBD1. Germline assignment: CDR1 SGHRS and CDR2 YFSETQ. The CDR3 length is 17 residues.